This T cell receptor beta chain is from a study of CD4 T cells in relation to SARS-CoV-2 and coronaviruses. Generated by immunoSEQ multiplex PCR, the TCRdb table keeps only in-frame clones and is missing some. Of some 65,000 clones listed, over 70% are singletons. Before the COVID-19 pandemic, during about 2010-2019, CD4+ T cells were taken from unexposed donors. In germline, CDR1 is MDHEN, CDR2 SYDVKM. The CDR3 runs 13 residues. V shed 6 bases, J shed 4 bases, and the junction held 5 bases outside the gene matches. The rearrangement joins TRBV28 to TRBJ1-2; 7 bases agree with TRBD1. The sequence was collected from a human donor in good health. Sequenced material: memory CD4+ T cells from PBMCs. The CDR3, as DNA: TGTGCCAGCAGAAAGACAGGGATCTATGGCTACACCTTC. It translates to CASRKTGIYGYTF.